This T cell receptor (beta chain) was documented in a study of regulatory T cells in long-lasting Graves disease (dated by TCRdb to the early 2020s). Context from the whole study: To count as having persistent Graves' disease, a patient had to have received antithyroid drug treatment for over 5 years with TSH receptor autoantibodies remaining persistently positive. Persistent Graves' disease patients were compared with newly diagnosed Graves' disease patients by peripheral blood TCR sequencing and RNA sequencing. The study was registered as a clinical trial and conducted in China. A total of around 35 samples were covered by TCR sequencing, comprising approximately 13 persistent and around 20 newly diagnosed Graves' disease patients. Antithyroid drugs had been taken for approximately 9.7 years on average by persistent Graves' disease patients in the clinical cohort.

Remarks on this clonotype: The clone's antigen remains unknown. It has no much larger one-base neighbor in the sample; base qualities were not kept.

Per the publication, the time point label means: persistent/refractory GD, antithyroid drugs over 5 years with positive TRAb. RNA was extracted from PBMCs in TRIzol for both TCR sequencing and RNA sequencing. The diagnosis of Graves' disease was made according to American Thyroid Association guidelines. Patients for the study were recruited at an endocrinology department in Xi'an, China. Each patient gave approximately 8.8 milliliters of peripheral blood, collected in an EDTA anticoagulant tube. PBMCs were isolated by Ficoll Paque Plus density gradient separation without further T cell sorting. RNA quality was checked with an Agilent 2100 Bioanalyzer and agarose gel, and concentration with a NanoDrop 2000. General conclusions and limits of the study: Sequencing and analysis were limited to the TCR beta chain. Compared with newly diagnosed patients, patients with persistent Graves' disease had lower TCR Shannon entropy and fewer highly expanded clones, which suggests clonal expansion. More public clonotypes were shared among persistent patients (roughly 2,700) than among newly diagnosed patients (roughly 1,000). Only peripheral blood was studied, because thyroid tissue, the primary lesion, was inaccessible. As a limitation, the authors acknowledged that the small sample size may reduce accuracy.

The library came from multiplex PCR. This sample was sequenced with an Illumina HiSeq 4000. iRepertoire HTBI primers and Arm-PCR amplification of CDR3 regions were used to construct TCR beta libraries. Before sequencing, the PCR products went through gel purification. The original methods were these. Gene usage analysis of CDR3 amino acid clonotypes relied on the 55 to 80 TRBV and about 13 TRBJ segments identified across samples. Filtered high-quality paired reads were merged into contigs using COPE and FqMerger. BLAST was used to align contigs to IMGT TRBV, TRBD and TRBJ reference genes, with CDR3 defined following IMGT. Any clonotype with a frequency above 0.1% was classified as a highly expanded clone. Repertoire diversity was measured by Shannon entropy, and V-J evenness by the Gini coefficient. Clonotypes shared by more than one individual were considered public. The public reads were quality trimmed at Q25 with fastp and then assembled into clones with MiXCR by TCRdb, keeping productive beta chains. Here each entry gathers all rows of one CDR3 protein and keeps the most common genes and DNA. TCRdb, not the authors, supplied the V and J calls. Across this sample there are some 440,000 distinct CDR3 sequences, with roughly 20% seen only once. The top ten hold less than 9% of the sample.

The clonotype was recovered from a female donor with Graves disease. Source: peripheral blood mononuclear cells (PBMCs), taken when the disease was refractory, from a patient treated with antithyroid drugs.

The sequenced DNA: TGCGCCAGCAGCTGGAGTGGGGATCTCGAGCAGTACTTC. This sequence encodes CASSWSGDLEQYF. Rearrangement joined TRBV5-1 to TRBJ2-7; the D gene remains uncertain. As encoded in the germline V gene, CDR1 is SGHRS while CDR2 is YFSETQ. V sheds 3 bases and J sheds 6 bases, leaving 13 bases between their ends. Reading from cysteine to phenylalanine, the CDR3 counts 13 amino acids. Only CDR3 DNA is held: 39 bases, read in frame from base 1.